This T cell receptor beta chain came from a study of T cells in Graves' hyperthyroidism and ophthalmopathy. CDR3 length equals 12 residues. Trimming shortened V by 3 bases and J by 6 bases, and 11 bases separated the two germline ends. CDR1 is SQVTM and CDR2 is ANQGSEA in the germline V gene. This clonotype was picked up many times. Using RNA transcripts as the source, TCR beta CDR3 regions were amplified. The TCR CDR3 first-round RT-PCR relied on the HTBI primer set. MiXCR, run by TCRdb on the multiplex PCR reads, gives a single entry per CDR3 protein. The data hold hundreds of thousands of distinct CDR3 sequences, with 20% to 25% observed a single time.

Input material: blood. The rearrangement uses TRBV29-1 and TRBJ1-1; D gene unclear. This receptor was identified in an older woman with Graves' ophthalmopathy. The CDR3 region is CSVDSRRSEAFF. Here the CDR3 DNA reads TGCAGCGTTGACTCAAGGAGGTCTGAAGCTTTCTTT.